Listed below are T cell receptor beta chains from one sample, sequenced in a study of T cells in localized non-small cell lung cancer. Measured with immunoSEQ multiplex PCR; TCRdb has only the in-frame clones, and not every one. The repertoire holds about 59,000 clones, with 90% as singletons. The input for sequencing was peripheral blood, taken before any cancer treatment. These receptors all come from a woman aged 35 to 69 with stage I lung adenocarcinoma. The CDR3 runs from the conserved cysteine through the conserved F or W. D genes are given only for firm matches. Expanded clones are given a class, and other clones once, few, many or no size at all.

-	TRBV6-1	TRBJ2-7	-	CASSEALAVEQYF	TGTGCCAGCAGTGAAGCGTTGGCAGTTGAGCAGTACTTC
-	TRBV5-6	TRBJ1-5	-	CASRIQGVSNQPRHF	TGTGCCAGCAGGATACAGGGAGTTAGCAATCAGCCCCGGCATTTT
-	TRBV5-6	TRBJ1-6	TRBD1	CASSLGTGSRDSPLHF	TGTGCCAGCAGCTTGGGGACAGGGTCAAGGGATTCACCCCTCCACTTT
-	TRBV5-6	TRBJ2-7	-	CASSLARGIDQYF	TGTGCCAGCAGCTTAGCCAGGGGAATAGACCAGTACTTC
-	TRBV4-1	TRBJ1-5	TRBD1	CASSQDRGPTQPQHF	TGCGCCAGCAGCCAAGATAGGGGGCCGACTCAGCCCCAGCATTTT
once	TRBV7-2	TRBJ2-1	-	CASSLAWNEQFF	TGTGCCAGCAGCTTAGCGTGGAATGAGCAGTTCTTC
-	TRBV11-3	TRBJ1-2	-	CASSSGAQRYGYTF	TGTGCCAGCAGTTCCGGGGCGCAACGATATGGCTACACCTTC
-	TRBV7-9	TRBJ2-1	-	CASSLVETGLNEQFF	TGTGCCAGCAGCTTAGTGGAGACAGGCCTCAATGAGCAGTTCTTC
-	TRBV18	TRBJ2-7	TRBD2	CASSPPSSGRWEQYF	TGTGCCAGCTCACCACCGTCTAGCGGGAGGTGGGAGCAGTACTTC
-	TRBV11-2	TRBJ2-5	TRBD2	CASREAGVLETQYF	TGTGCCAGCAGAGAAGCGGGAGTGCTAGAGACCCAGTACTTC
-	TRBV5-6	TRBJ2-7	TRBD1	CASSISRGLSGDEQYF	TGTGCCAGCAGCATATCTAGGGGGCTGAGTGGCGACGAGCAGTACTTC
-	TRBV4-2	TRBJ1-2	-	CASSRSGEDGYTF	TGTGCCAGCAGCCGTTCAGGGGAAGATGGCTACACCTTC
-	TRBV6-5	TRBJ2-5	-	CASSYVGSTQYF	TGTGCCAGCAGTTACGTGGGGTCCACCCAGTACTTC
-	TRBV11-2	TRBJ1-5	-	CASSSGLGRQPQHF	TGTGCCAGCAGCTCGGGACTGGGGAGACAGCCCCAGCATTTT
-	TRBV30	TRBJ2-2	TRBD1	CAWSHHLGTGGGTGELFF	TGTGCCTGGAGCCACCACTTAGGGACAGGGGGCGGTACCGGGGAGCTGTTTTTT